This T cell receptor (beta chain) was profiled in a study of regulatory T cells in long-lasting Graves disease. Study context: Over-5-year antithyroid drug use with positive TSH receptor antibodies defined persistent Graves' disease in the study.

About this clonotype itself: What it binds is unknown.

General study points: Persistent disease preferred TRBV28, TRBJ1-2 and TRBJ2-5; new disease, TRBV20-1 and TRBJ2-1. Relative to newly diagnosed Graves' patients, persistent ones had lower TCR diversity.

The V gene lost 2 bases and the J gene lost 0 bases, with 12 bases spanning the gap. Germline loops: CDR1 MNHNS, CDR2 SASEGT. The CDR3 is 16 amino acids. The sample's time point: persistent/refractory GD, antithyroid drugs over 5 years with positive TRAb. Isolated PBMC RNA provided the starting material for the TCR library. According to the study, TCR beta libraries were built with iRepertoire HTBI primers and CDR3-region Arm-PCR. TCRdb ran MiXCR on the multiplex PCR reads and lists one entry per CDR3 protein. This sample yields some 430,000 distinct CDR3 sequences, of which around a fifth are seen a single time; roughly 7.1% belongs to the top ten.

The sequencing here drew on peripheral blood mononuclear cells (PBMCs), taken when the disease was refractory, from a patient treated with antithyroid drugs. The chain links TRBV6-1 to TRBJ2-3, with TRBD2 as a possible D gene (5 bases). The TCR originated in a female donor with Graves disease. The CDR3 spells CASSEIGGLSTDTQYF. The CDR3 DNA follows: TGTGCCAGCAGTGAAATCGGCGGGCTTAGCACAGATACGCAGTATTTT.